Presented here are 17 T cell receptor beta chains from one specimen sequenced in a study of cytomegalovirus exposure and HLA in healthy donors. Profiling relied on immunoSEQ multiplex PCR, and the TCRdb table lists in-frame clones only, not all of them. Of approximately 150,000 clones in the sample, approximately 86% are singletons; the top ten hold roughly 2.6%. Source material: PBMCs. Receptor source: a man aged 18 to 30 in good health and CMV-seropositive.

This chain uses TRBV9 with TRBJ2-1; 14 bases line up with TRBD2. Unmatched junction bases numbered 9, after V lost 4 bases and J lost 0 bases. Germline V lookup: CDR1 SGDLS, CDR2 YYNGEE. The CDR3 has 19 amino acids. DNA for the CDR3: TGTGCCAGCAGCAATACTAAGGGGACTAGCGGGAGCTCCTACAATGAGCAGTTCTTC. This gives the protein CASSNTKGTSGSSYNEQFF. Looking up the rest from reference TRBV9 and TRBJ2-1 gives the full variable domain: DSGVTQTPKHLITATGQRVTLRCSPRSGDLSVYWYQQSLDQGLQFLIQYYNGEERAKGNILERFSAQQFPDLHSELNLSSLELGDSALYFCASSNTKGTSGSSYNEQFFGPGTRLTVL.

The gene calls are TRBV6-1 and TRBJ1-4; D gene uncertain. V shed 5 bases and J shed 3 bases, with 10 bases lying between them. The CDR3 is 14 amino acids. CDR1 MNHNS and CDR2 SASEGT come from the germline V gene. Here the CDR3 reads CASSSRQSNEKLFF. The CDR3 coding sequence is TGTGCCAGCAGTTCCCGTCAGTCTAATGAAAAACTGTTTTTT.

This chain joins TRBV30 and TRBJ2-5, with 7 positions matching TRBD2. V dropped 1 base and J dropped 2; count of bases not matched to a gene: 7. Germline V lookup: CDR1 GTSNPN, CDR2 SVGIG (reference sequence). There are 15 residues in the CDR3. The chain's CDR3 is CAWSAPAGNQETQYF. CDR3 DNA: TGTGCCTGGAGTGCGCCAGCGGGGAATCAAGAGACCCAGTACTTC.

V and J are TRBV10-3 and TRBJ2-5; no reliable D call. The V gene lost 4 bases and the J gene lost 3 bases, with 3 bases spanning the gap. Per the germline V gene, CDR1 is ENHRY and CDR2 is SYGVKD. This CDR3 spans 11 amino acids. CDR3 coding DNA: TGTGCCATCAGTGTCAAAGAGACCCAGTACTTC. The encoded protein is CAISVKETQYF.

The chain recombines TRBV5-1 with TRBJ2-5, with 8 bases fitting TRBD1. Trimming took 0 bases from V and 5 from J; bases not matched to a gene: 9. The CDR3 has 16 amino acids. Germline V gene data show CDR1 as SGHRS and CDR2 as YFSETQ. The CDR3 coding sequence is TGCGCCAGCAGCTTGGCCCGGACAGGGAGGCAGGAGACCCAGTACTTC. This sequence encodes CASSLARTGRQETQYF. The full variable domain, with the rest looked up from reference TRBV5-1 and TRBJ2-5, is KAGVTQTPRYLIKTRGQQVTLSCSPISGHRSVSWYQQTPGQGLQFLFEYFSETQRNKGNFPGRFSGRQFSNSRSEMNVSTLELGDSALYLCASSLARTGRQETQYFGPGTRLLVL.

This clone has just a few counts. The chain links TRBV10-3 to TRBJ1-2; a weak D match, TRBD1 (6 bases). There are 15 residues in the CDR3. V was cut by 4 bases and J by 0 bases, with 12 bases left in between. In germline, CDR1 is ENHRY, CDR2 SYGVKD. The CDR3 loop reads CAISVQGQTNYGYTF. DNA for the CDR3: TGTGCCATCAGTGTGCAGGGGCAGACTAACTATGGCTACACCTTC.

The chain employs TRBV5-8 and TRBJ1-1; D unclear. The V gene's germline CDR1 is SGHTS and CDR2 YDEGEE. V was shortened by 2 bases and J by 4 bases, with 9 bases between the two germline ends. The CDR3 sequence is 13 residues long. CDR3 in amino acids: CASSFGVVTEAFF. The DNA of the CDR3 is TGTGCCAGCAGCTTCGGGGTAGTCACTGAAGCTTTCTTT. The whole variable domain, filled in from reference TRBV5-8 and TRBJ1-1, reads EAGVTQSPTHLIKTRGQQATLRCSPISGHTSVYWYQQALGLGLQFLLWYDEGEERNRGNFPPRFSGRQFPNYSSELNVNALELEDSALYLCASSFGVVTEAFFGQGTRLTVV.

The genes are TRBV19 and TRBJ2-7; TRBD2 might be the D (7 bases). This CDR3 has 16 residues. Deletions cut 9 bases from V and 0 bases from J, with 21 bases between. Germline CDR1 reads LNHDA; CDR2 reads SQIVND (reference sequence). The CDR3 here is CASGGRDATSSYEQYF. CDR3 nucleotides: TGTGCCAGCGGGGGGCGGGATGCCACCTCCTCCTACGAGCAGTACTTC.

The chain is built from TRBV19 and TRBJ1-5, with D perhaps matching TRBD1 (6 bases). Trimming took 3 bases from V and 4 from J, leaving 10 bases between them. This CDR3 has 14 residues. Germline assignment: CDR1 LNHDA and CDR2 SQIVND (reference sequence). The CDR3 loop is CASSIRDMNQPQHF. CDR3 DNA: TGTGCCAGTAGTATCCGGGACATGAATCAGCCCCAGCATTTT.

This clone was found a few times. V usage is TRBV4-1 and J usage is TRBJ2-2; the match to TRBD2 covers 7 bases. Germline values: CDR1 MGHRA, CDR2 YSYEKL. The CDR3 is 16 residues long. V dropped 0 bases and J dropped 4; count of bases not matched to a gene: 5. For the CDR3, the DNA is TGCGCCAGCAGCCAAGAAGCAAGGACTAGCACCGGGGAGCTGTTTTTT. It translates to CASSQEARTSTGELFF.

V gene TRBV11-2 combines with J gene TRBJ1-4; tentatively, D is TRBD1 (5 bases). Trimming removed 1 base at V and 6 bases at J, with 9 bases between. The CDR3 spans 14 residues. From germline, CDR1 is SGHAT and CDR2 FQNNGV. The CDR3 spells CASSLGSGDEKLFF. Here the CDR3 DNA reads TGTGCCAGCAGCTTAGGCTCGGGGGATGAAAAACTGTTTTTT.

This clone appeared once. The CDR3 region has the DNA TGTGCCAGCAGCCTTGAAGGGGGGGAGACATACACTGAAGCTTTCTTT. This translates into CASSLEGGETYTEAFF. The genes are TRBV9 and TRBJ1-1; D may be TRBD1 (6 bases). V lost 4 bases to trimming and J lost 3 bases, with 19 bases between them. Germline V gene data show CDR1 as SGDLS and CDR2 as YYNGEE. CDR3 length: 16 residues.

J is TRBJ2-5 and V is TRBV6-1; D is undetermined. This CDR3 comprises 13 residues. Per the germline V gene, CDR1 is MNHNS and CDR2 is SASEGT. V was clipped by 5 bases and J by 0 bases, with 7 bases between them. The CDR3 nucleotides are TGTGCCAGCAGTCTTCTAGACCAAGAGACCCAGTACTTC. The encoded protein is CASSLLDQETQYF.

The rearrangement uses TRBV27 and TRBJ2-2; no definite D call. V was shortened by 2 bases and J by 3 bases, with 13 bases between the two germline ends. Germline lookup yields CDR1 MNHEY and CDR2 SMNVEV (reference sequence). There are 16 residues in the CDR3. As DNA, the CDR3 is TGTGCCAGCAGTTTAACGGCGGCATATGACACCGGGGAGCTGTTTTTT. Translated: CASSLTAAYDTGELFF.

The rearrangement joins TRBV5-1 to TRBJ2-3, with 7 bases lining up with TRBD1. CDR3 length: 15 residues. CDR1 and CDR2 from the germline V gene are SGHRS and YFSETQ. The junction had 10 bases not matched to a gene; V was cut back by 4 bases and J by 5 bases. The CDR3 coding sequence is TGCGCCAGCAGCGTCTCCCCGGGACAGCTAGATACGCAGTATTTT. Translated, it gives CASSVSPGQLDTQYF. The whole variable domain, remainder taken from reference TRBV5-1 and TRBJ2-3, is KAGVTQTPRYLIKTRGQQVTLSCSPISGHRSVSWYQQTPGQGLQFLFEYFSETQRNKGNFPGRFSGRQFSNSRSEMNVSTLELGDSALYLCASSVSPGQLDTQYFGPGTRLTVL.

The rearrangement joins TRBV2 to TRBJ1-1; D remains unclear. The CDR3 is made up of 14 amino acids. V lost 2 bases, J lost 1 base, and 8 bases lay in between. Germline CDR1 is SNHLY and CDR2 is FYNNEI. The CDR3 bases are TGTGCCAGCAGTGAACGGGGAACGAACACTGAAGCTTTCTTT. This codes for CASSERGTNTEAFF.

The chain couples TRBV20-1 to TRBJ1-1, with 7 bases identical to TRBD1. The CDR3 spans 11 residues. Trimming cost V 1 base and J 8 bases; bases outside gene matches: 1. Germline CDR1 is DFQATT and CDR2 is SNEGSKA (reference sequence). The CDR3 nucleotides read TGCAGTGCTAGAGCCAGGGGGGAAGCTTTCTTT. Translated, it gives CSARARGEAFF.